This entry lists 20 T cell receptor beta chains sequenced from one sample in a study of CD8 T cells in ankylosing spondylitis. TCRdb fed the 5' RACE reads into MiXCR, producing one record per CDR3 protein. The data contain around 150,000 distinct CDR3 sequences, around 19% of them seen just once; the ten biggest clones take up under 9%. Sequenced: blood, either unsorted or a sorted T cell fraction (not recorded which). These receptors were obtained from a male donor with ankylosing spondylitis or in good health (not recorded which).

The rearrangement joins TRBV5-5 to TRBJ1-1; weak D call: TRBD1 (5 bases). Germline-derived CDR1 and CDR2 are SGHKS and YYEKEE (reference sequence). This CDR3 spans 15 amino acids. Trimming stripped 0 bases from V and 5 bases from J, with 14 bases between. CDR3 sequence (DNA): TGTGCCAGCAGCTTGGCCCGGGACCAACAAACTGAAGCTTTCTTT. Its protein product is CASSLARDQQTEAFF. The variable domain in full, completed from reference TRBV5-5 and TRBJ1-1, reads DAGVTQSPTHLIKTRGQQVTLRCSPISGHKSVSWYQQVLGQGPQFIFQYYEKEERGRGNFPDRFSARQFPNYSSELNVNALLLGDSALYLCASSLARDQQTEAFFGQGTRLTVV.

The table lists this clonotype with a count of one. CDR3 in DNA: TGTGCCAGCAGTAAACAGGGGAACAATGAAAAACTGTTTTTT. It specifies CASSKQGNNEKLFF. This rearrangement joins TRBV28 to TRBJ1-4; TRBD1 matches at 7 bases. Per the germline V gene, CDR1 is MDHEN and CDR2 is SYDVKM. The V and J ends lost 5 bases and 5 bases, in that order; junction bases with no gene match: 5. The CDR3 totals 14 residues.

The sample holds a few counts of this clonotype. V is TRBV29-1 and J is TRBJ1-1; D call uncertain. CDR3 size: 10 residues. Germline V lookup: CDR1 SQVTM, CDR2 ANQGSEA. V lost 6 bases and J 2 bases, leaving 4 bases between the germline ends. The CDR3 reads CSVLNTEAFF. The CDR3 bases are TGCAGCGTCCTTAACACTGAAGCTTTCTTT.

There are many counts of this clonotype. V and J are TRBV11-2 and TRBJ1-2, with TRBD1 matching 9 bases. The V and J ends lost 2 bases and 1 base, in that order; junction bases with no gene match: 8. The CDR3 is 17 amino acids. Germline CDR1 reads SGHAT; CDR2 reads FQNNGV. In nucleotides, the CDR3 is TGTGCCAGCAGCTTACACGCCGGGACAGGGTTTAACTATGGCTACACCTTC. As protein: CASSLHAGTGFNYGYTF.

This clonotype was seen at least ten times. The chain is built from TRBV5-1 and TRBJ2-2, with 10 bases identical to TRBD2. Germline CDR1 SGHRS, CDR2 YFSETQ. V gave up 6 bases and J gave up 4 bases; unmatched junction bases: 3. The CDR3 covers 14 residues. CDR3 nucleotide sequence: TGCGCCAGCAAAGTAGCGGGAGGCACCGGGGAGCTGTTTTTT. It specifies CASKVAGGTGELFF.

This clonotype was detected only a few times. The chain employs TRBV7-9 and TRBJ1-1; no firm D call. Germline CDR1 SEHNR, CDR2 FQNEAQ (reference sequence). V gave up 5 bases and J gave up 3 bases, with 10 bases separating them. This CDR3 has 13 residues. This CDR3 is CASSRGGYTEAFF. The CDR3 DNA follows: TGTGCCAGCAGCCGCGGCGGGTACACTGAAGCTTTCTTT.

This clonotype was counted ten times or more. J is TRBJ1-1 and V is TRBV7-8, with 9 bases fitting TRBD1. This CDR3 region has 14 residues. Germline loops: CDR1 SGHVS, CDR2 FQNEAQ. V dropped 4 bases and J dropped 7; count of bases not matched to a gene: 7. CDR3 nucleotides: TGTGCCAGCAGCTCACTCCCGGGACAGGGTGAAGCTTTCTTT. Its translation: CASSSLPGQGEAFF.

This clonotype was picked up a small number of times. The CDR3 loop reads CASSRGGTEQETQYF. The CDR3 DNA sequence: TGTGCCAGCAGCCGCGGCGGGACGGAACAAGAGACCCAGTACTTC. This chain uses TRBV7-9 with TRBJ2-5, with D perhaps TRBD2 (6 bases). The germline CDR1 and CDR2 sequences are SEHNR and FQNEAQ (reference sequence). This CDR3 region has 15 residues. V lost 5 bases and J 2 bases, leaving 15 bases between the germline ends.

This clonotype was detected ten times or more. The genes are TRBV12-3 or TRBV12-4 and TRBJ2-1, with no clear D. V lost 3 bases to trimming and J lost 4 bases, with 4 bases between them. The CDR3 totals 12 residues. The CDR3 region is CASSFGYNEQFF. The CDR3, as DNA: TGTGCCAGCAGTTTTGGTTACAATGAGCAGTTCTTC.

The chain recombines TRBV10-3 with TRBJ2-7; D not resolved. Trimming took 2 bases from V and 4 from J, leaving 12 bases between them. The CDR3 runs 14 residues. The V gene's germline CDR1 is ENHRY and CDR2 SYGVKD. The CDR3 coding sequence is TGTGCCATCAGTGAGCCGCTCCGGCAGTACGAGCAGTACTTC. Translated, it gives CAISEPLRQYEQYF.

The count of this clonotype is one. This may come from a read error, since a much larger clone is one base off. This chain joins TRBV6-1 and TRBJ1-1, with 9 bases aligning to TRBD1. This CDR3 comprises 14 residues. CDR1 MNHNS and CDR2 SASEGT come from the germline V gene. The CDR3: CTSRSGQGTAEAFF. The CDR3, as DNA: TGTACCAGCAGATCAGGACAGGGGACGGCTGAAGCTTTCTTT.

This clonotype occurred many times. The J gene is TRBJ2-3, the V gene TRBV5-1; 8 bases fit TRBD1. V trimming: 4 bases; J trimming: 0 bases; junction bases outside the gene matches: 7. This CDR3 region has 16 residues. Looked up from germline, CDR1 is SGHRS and CDR2 is YFSETQ. The DNA for the CDR3 is TGCGCCAGCAGCCGAAATGGACAGGGTAGCACAGATACGCAGTATTTT. Translated, it gives CASSRNGQGSTDTQYF. Variable domain in full (rest from reference TRBV5-1 and TRBJ2-3): KAGVTQTPRYLIKTRGQQVTLSCSPISGHRSVSWYQQTPGQGLQFLFEYFSETQRNKGNFPGRFSGRQFSNSRSEMNVSTLELGDSALYLCASSRNGQGSTDTQYFGPGTRLTVL.

At least ten counts were recorded for this clonotype. V and J are TRBV12-3 or TRBV12-4 and TRBJ1-5; D is ambiguous. The length of the CDR3 is 13 residues. V was cut by 6 bases and J by 4 bases, with 10 bases left in between. CDR3 loop: CASSLAGNQPQHF. The DNA for the CDR3 is TGTGCCAGCAGCCTCGCGGGGAATCAGCCCCAGCATTTT.

The gene calls are TRBV28 and TRBJ2-1; 8 bases fit TRBD2. The CDR3 runs to 16 residues. With V trimmed by 3 bases and J by 7 bases, 11 bases remained unmatched. CDR1 and CDR2 from the germline V gene are MDHEN and SYDVKM. The CDR3 protein is CASSFIGLAETNEQFF. The CDR3 nucleotides are TGTGCCAGCAGTTTCATCGGACTAGCCGAGACTAATGAGCAGTTCTTC.

Comment on this clonotype: It may be a read error: a sequence one base away is much more abundant. V gene TRBV27 combines with J gene TRBJ1-6; D unresolved. This CDR3 region has 12 residues. V was pared by 4 bases and J by 6 bases, with 4 bases between. Germline CDR1 and CDR2: MNHEY and SMNVEV (reference sequence). This CDR3 reads CASSWSNSPLHF. CDR3 DNA: TGTGCCAGCAGTTGGTCTAATTCACCCCTCCACTTT.

This clonotype has a count of ten or more. This chain uses TRBV29-1 with TRBJ1-4; 9 bases match TRBD1. Germline trimming cut 4 bases from V and 6 bases from J; bases unmatched to any gene: 0. CDR1 is SQVTM, CDR2 ANQGSEA, per germline. The CDR3 has 12 residues. The CDR3 reads CSVGDRDEKLFF. For the CDR3, the DNA is TGCAGCGTTGGGGACAGGGATGAAAAACTGTTTTTT.

The table lists this clonotype with a few counts. The rearrangement links TRBV20-1 to TRBJ2-7; tentatively, D is TRBD2 (7 bases). The V end lost 1 base, the J end lost 1 base, and 11 bases lay between the germline ends. Germline CDR1 is DFQATT and CDR2 is SNEGSKA (reference sequence). This CDR3 region has 14 residues. Here the CDR3 reads CSARGRGGSYEQYF. CDR3 nucleotide sequence: TGCAGTGCTAGAGGTAGGGGGGGATCCTACGAGCAGTACTTC.

The V and J genes are TRBV30 and TRBJ1-1; the D is unclear. Trimming took off 1 base at V and 4 bases at J, with 10 bases between the two ends. The CDR3 has 13 residues. CDR1 and CDR2 (germline): GTSNPN, SVGIG (reference sequence). The DNA of the CDR3 is TGTGCCTGGAGTGAGTGGGGTCGCACTGAAGCTTTCTTT. This codes for CAWSEWGRTEAFF.

The chain uses TRBV20-1 and TRBJ2-2, with 8 bases identical to TRBD1. CDR3 length equals 15 residues. J lost 1 base, V lost 0 bases, and 1 base had no gene match. Germline lookup yields CDR1 DFQATT and CDR2 SNEGSKA (reference sequence). The CDR3 reads CSARDGQGNTGELFF. In DNA form, the CDR3 reads TGCAGTGCTAGAGATGGACAGGGGAACACCGGGGAGCTGTTTTTT.

Only a few counts were recorded for this clonotype. The chain uses TRBV5-1 and TRBJ2-7; no firm D call. The CDR3 is made up of 11 amino acids. Trimming removed 5 bases from V and 6 bases from J, with 9 bases in between. The germline gives CDR1 SGHRS, CDR2 YFSETQ. CDR3 DNA sequence: TGCGCCAGCAGAGAGAGTGGCGAGCAGTACTTC. Translating it yields CASRESGEQYF.